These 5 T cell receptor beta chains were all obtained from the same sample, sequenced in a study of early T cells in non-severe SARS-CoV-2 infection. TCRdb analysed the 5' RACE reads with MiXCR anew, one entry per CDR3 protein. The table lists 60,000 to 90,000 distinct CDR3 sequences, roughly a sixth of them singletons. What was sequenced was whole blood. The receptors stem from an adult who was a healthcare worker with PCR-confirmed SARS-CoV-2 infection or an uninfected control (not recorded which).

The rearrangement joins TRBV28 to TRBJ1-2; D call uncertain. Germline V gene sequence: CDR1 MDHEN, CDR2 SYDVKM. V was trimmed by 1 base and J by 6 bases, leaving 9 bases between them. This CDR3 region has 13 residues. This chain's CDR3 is CASSLYRLHGYTF. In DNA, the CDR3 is TGTGCCAGCAGTTTATATCGTCTACATGGCTACACCTTC.

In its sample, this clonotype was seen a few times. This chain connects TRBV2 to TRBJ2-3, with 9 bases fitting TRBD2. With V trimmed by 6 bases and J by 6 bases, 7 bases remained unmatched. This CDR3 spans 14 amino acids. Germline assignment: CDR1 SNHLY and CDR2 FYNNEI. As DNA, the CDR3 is TGTGCCAGCAGGGTCCTAGCGGGAACGGATACGCAGTATTTT. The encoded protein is CASRVLAGTDTQYF.

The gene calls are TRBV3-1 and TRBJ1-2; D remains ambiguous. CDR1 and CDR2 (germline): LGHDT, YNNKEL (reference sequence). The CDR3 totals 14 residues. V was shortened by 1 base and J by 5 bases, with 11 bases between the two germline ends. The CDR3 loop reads CASSQGRQVYGYTF. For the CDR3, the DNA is TGTGCCAGCAGCCAAGGGCGGCAAGTTTATGGCTACACCTTC. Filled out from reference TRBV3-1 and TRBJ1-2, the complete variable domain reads DTAVSQTPKYLVTQMGNDKSIKCEQNLGHDTMYWYKQDSKKFLKIMFSYNNKELIINETVPNRFSPKSPDKAHLNLHINSLELGDSAVYFCASSQGRQVYGYTFGSGTRLTVV.

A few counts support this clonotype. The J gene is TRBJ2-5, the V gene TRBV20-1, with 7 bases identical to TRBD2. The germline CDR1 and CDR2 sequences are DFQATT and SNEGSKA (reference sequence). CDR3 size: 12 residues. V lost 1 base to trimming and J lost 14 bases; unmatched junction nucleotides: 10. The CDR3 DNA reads TGCAGTGCTAGAGGTCCGGGAGGCAGCCATTACTTC. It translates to CSARGPGGSHYF.

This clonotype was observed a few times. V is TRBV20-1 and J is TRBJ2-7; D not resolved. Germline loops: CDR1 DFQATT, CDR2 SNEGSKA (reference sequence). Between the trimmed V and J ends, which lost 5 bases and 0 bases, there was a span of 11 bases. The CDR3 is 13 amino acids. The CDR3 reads CSALTTNSYEQYF. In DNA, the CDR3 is TGCAGTGCTCTTACAACGAACTCCTACGAGCAGTACTTC.